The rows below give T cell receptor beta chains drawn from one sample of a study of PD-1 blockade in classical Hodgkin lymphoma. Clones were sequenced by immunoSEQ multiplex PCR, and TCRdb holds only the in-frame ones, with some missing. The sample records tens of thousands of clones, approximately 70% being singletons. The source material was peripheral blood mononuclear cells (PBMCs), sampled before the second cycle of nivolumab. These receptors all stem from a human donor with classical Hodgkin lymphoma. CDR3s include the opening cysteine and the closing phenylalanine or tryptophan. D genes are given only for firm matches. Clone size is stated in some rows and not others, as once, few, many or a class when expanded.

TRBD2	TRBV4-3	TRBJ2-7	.	CASSQQRGTYEQYF	TGCGCCAGCAGCCAACAGCGGGGAACCTACGAGCAGTACTTC
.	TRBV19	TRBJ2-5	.	CASSSGRGRRETQYF	TGTGCCAGTAGTTCGGGGAGGGGGCGGAGGGAGACCCAGTACTTC
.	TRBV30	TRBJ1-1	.	CACWSGTEAFF	TGTGCCTGTTGGTCGGGGACTGAAGCTTTCTTT
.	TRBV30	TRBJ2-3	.	CAWRPSRGTDTQYF	TGTGCCTGGAGGCCTAGTCGTGGCACAGATACGCAGTATTTT
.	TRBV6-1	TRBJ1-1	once	CASSEARGTTGTEAFF	TGTGCCAGCAGTGAAGCCCGGGGGACCACAGGGACTGAAGCTTTCTTT
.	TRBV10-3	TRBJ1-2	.	CATHDSYGYTF	TGTGCCACCCACGACTCCTATGGCTACACCTTC
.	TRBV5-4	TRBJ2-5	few	CASSRIAETQYF	TGTGCCAGCAGCCGGATCGCGGAGACCCAGTACTTC
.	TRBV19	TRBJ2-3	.	CASTATSTDTQYF	TGTGCCAGCACAGCAACTAGCACAGATACGCAGTATTTT
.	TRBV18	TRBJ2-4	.	CASSPRTSTKNIQYF	TGTGCCAGCTCACCACGAACCTCGACCAAAAACATTCAGTACTTC
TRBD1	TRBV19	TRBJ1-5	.	CASSRRDRAYQPQHF	TGTGCCAGTAGCCGCCGGGACAGGGCGTATCAGCCCCAGCATTTT
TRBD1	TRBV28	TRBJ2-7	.	CASSPVPGTGVPYEQYF	TGTGCCAGCAGTCCCGTCCCCGGGACAGGGGTCCCCTACGAGCAGTACTTC
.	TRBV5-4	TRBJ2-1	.	CASSTGGPVRDEQFF	TGTGCCAGCAGCACCGGGGGACCCGTGCGGGATGAGCAGTTCTTC
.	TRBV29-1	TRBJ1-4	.	CSVILATNEKLFF	TGCAGCGTTATTCTCGCAACTAATGAAAAACTGTTTTTT
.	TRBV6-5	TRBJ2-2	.	CASSYSIVGELFF	TGTGCCAGCAGTTACTCGATTGTCGGGGAGCTGTTTTTT
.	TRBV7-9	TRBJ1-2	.	CASSPGYGYTF	TGTGCCAGCAGCCCTGGCTATGGCTACACCTTC
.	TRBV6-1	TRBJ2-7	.	CASSAQRTAQYEQYF	TGTGCCAGCAGTGCCCAACGGACAGCTCAATACGAGCAGTACTTC
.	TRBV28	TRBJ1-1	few	CASSKFGHRAIEAFF	TGTGCCAGCAGCAAATTCGGACATAGGGCAATTGAAGCTTTCTTT
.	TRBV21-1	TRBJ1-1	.	CASSSGLLRPNDLGMNTEAFF	TGTGCCAGCAGTTCGGGACTCCTTCGACCTAACGACTTGGGCATGAACACTGAAGCTTTCTTT
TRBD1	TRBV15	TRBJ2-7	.	CATSRERYRGYEQYF	TGTGCCACCAGCAGAGAACGGTACAGGGGTTACGAGCAGTACTTC
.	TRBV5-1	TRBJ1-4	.	CASSLSASGRDEKLFF	TGCGCCAGCAGCTTGTCCGCCTCAGGGCGGGATGAAAAACTGTTTTTT
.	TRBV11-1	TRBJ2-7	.	CASSQMGVSYEQYF	TGTGCCAGCAGCCAAATGGGAGTCTCCTACGAGCAGTACTTC
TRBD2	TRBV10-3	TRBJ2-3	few	CAISPAGGAKDTQYF	TGTGCCATCAGTCCGGCGGGGGGCGCAAAGGATACGCAGTATTTT
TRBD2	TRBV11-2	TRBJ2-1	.	CASRPRLAGPEQFF	TGTGCCAGCAGGCCTAGACTAGCGGGGCCTGAGCAGTTCTTC
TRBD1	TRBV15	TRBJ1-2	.	CATSLGQEVGYTF	TGTGCCACCAGCCTCGGACAGGAAGTTGGCTACACCTTC
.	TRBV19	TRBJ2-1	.	CASSAQGFIGNEQFF	TGTGCCAGTAGCGCACAGGGATTCATAGGCAATGAGCAGTTCTTC